Below, 25 T cell receptor beta chains from the same sample are listed, as sequenced in a study of Ad26.COV2.S vaccination and SARS-CoV-2 variants. The treatment denotes: about 20 received Ad26.COV2.S at low or high dose, single or two shots; a few received placebo; per-sample allocation not given. On day 63 after the first injection, vaccine and placebo recipients gave samples. Method: immunoSEQ multiplex PCR; TCRdb's copy keeps in-frame clones and lacks some. The sample has 500,000 or so clones; roughly 89% are singletons. The sequencing used peripheral blood, collected in a trial of Ad26.COV2.S vaccine versus placebo. The origin of the receptors is a person between 18 and 65 years old who received the Ad26.COV2.S COVID-19 vaccine or a placebo.

The chain recombines TRBV19 with TRBJ2-1, with D tentatively TRBD1 (6 bases). Germline loops: CDR1 LNHDA, CDR2 SQIVND (reference sequence). The CDR3 consists of 13 residues. V lost 3 bases and J 3 bases, leaving 6 bases between the germline ends. CDR3 sequence reads: CASSMGHYNEQFF. CDR3 bases: TGTGCCAGTAGTATGGGACACTACAATGAGCAGTTCTTC.

The V gene is TRBV29-1, the J gene TRBJ2-7; D unclear. The CDR3 length is 10 residues. V was cut by 4 bases and J by 5 bases, with 6 bases left in between. Germline-derived CDR1 and CDR2 are SQVTM and ANQGSEA. The CDR3 region has the DNA TGCAGCGTTGTTAGTGACGAGCAGTACTTC. Encoded protein: CSVVSDEQYF.

The rearrangement links TRBV5-1 to TRBJ1-5; a weak D match, TRBD1 (5 bases). The V and J ends lost 1 base and 4 bases respectively, with 12 bases between them. Germline V lookup: CDR1 SGHRS, CDR2 YFSETQ. CDR3 size: 15 residues. The CDR3 region has the DNA TGCGCCAGCAGCTTGTGGGGGGGTACAAATCAGCCCCAGCATTTT. It yields the protein CASSLWGGTNQPQHF.

The V gene is TRBV6-2 or TRBV6-3, the J gene TRBJ2-7, with TRBD1 matching over 8 bases. J gave up 0 bases and V 4 bases, and 8 bases lay outside the gene matches. This CDR3 region has 16 residues. Germline loops: CDR1 MNHEY, CDR2 SVGEGT. CDR3 sequence (DNA): TGTGCCAGCAGTTCCGACGGGACAGGCTTCTCCTACGAGCAGTACTTC. Translated: CASSSDGTGFSYEQYF.

The chain couples TRBV28 to TRBJ2-5; the D gene is possibly TRBD2 (6 bases). Trimming shortened V by 3 bases and J by 4 bases, and 30 bases separated the two germline ends. Germline values: CDR1 MDHEN, CDR2 SYDVKM. This CDR3 has 20 amino acids. CDR3 sequence: CASSFWRGTPRKGRRETQYF. The CDR3, as DNA: TGTGCCAGCAGTTTTTGGCGCGGGACTCCACGGAAGGGGAGAAGAGAGACCCAGTACTTC.

The chain uses TRBV6-2 or TRBV6-3 and TRBJ2-5; D possibly corresponds to TRBD2 (5 bases). The CDR3 length is 16 residues. Germline V CDR1 and CDR2: MNHEY, SVGEGT. Trimming removed 5 bases from V and 5 bases from J, with 21 bases in between. The CDR3 is CASSRPGSMSIETQYF. In DNA form, the CDR3 reads TGTGCCAGCAGTCGACCGGGGAGTATGAGTATTGAGACCCAGTACTTC.

The rearrangement links TRBV5-1 to TRBJ2-3, with 11 positions matching TRBD2. After removal of 7 bases from V and 4 bases from J, the junction contained 8 bases not matched to a gene. CDR1 and CDR2 (germline): SGHRS, YFSETQ. CDR3 size: 15 residues. The CDR3 is CASSYRTSGPDTQYF. The CDR3, as DNA: TGCGCCAGCTCTTACCGGACTAGCGGGCCAGATACGCAGTATTTT.

The chain joins TRBV5-4 to TRBJ1-2; no firm D call. The CDR3 extends over 15 amino acids. The germline CDR1 and CDR2 sequences are SGHNT and YYREEE (reference sequence). The V end lost 3 bases, the J end lost 0 bases, and 12 bases lay between the germline ends. The CDR3, as DNA: TGTGCCAGCAGCTCCGGCAATCAAGCTAACTATGGCTACACCTTC. Translated, it gives CASSSGNQANYGYTF.

This chain connects TRBV5-1 to TRBJ1-6; D gene ambiguous. CDR1 is SGHRS and CDR2 is YFSETQ in the germline V gene. The CDR3 sequence is 15 residues long. V was pared by 0 bases and J by 8 bases, with 12 bases between. The CDR3: CASSLDRPLYSPLHF. The CDR3 coding sequence is TGCGCCAGCAGCTTGGATCGACCTCTTTATTCACCCCTCCACTTT.

V and J are TRBV14 and TRBJ2-3; D ambiguous. Trimming cost V 3 bases and J 0 bases, with 10 bases left between them. The CDR3 is 15 amino acids. Germline loops: CDR1 SGHDN, CDR2 FVKESK. For the CDR3, the DNA is TGTGCCAGCAGCCACCCCCGCTCTAGCACAGATACGCAGTATTTT. It specifies CASSHPRSSTDTQYF. The entire variable domain, with the rest obtained from reference TRBV14 and TRBJ2-3, is as follows: EAGVTQFPSHSVIEKGQTVTLRCDPISGHDNLYWYRRVMGKEIKFLLHFVKESKQDESGMPNNRFLAERTGGTYSTLKVQPAELEDSGVYFCASSHPRSSTDTQYFGPGTRLTVL.

The chain combines TRBV11-3 with TRBJ2-3, with 7 bases aligning to TRBD1. The V segment lost 3 bases and the J segment 4 bases; nucleotides outside the gene matches: 1. Looked up from germline, CDR1 is SGHNT and CDR2 is YENEEA. The CDR3 contains 13 residues. CDR3 residues: CASSFGQADTQYF. The CDR3, as DNA: TGTGCCAGCAGCTTCGGACAGGCAGATACGCAGTATTTT.

In this sample, this clone turned up a few times. The genes are TRBV12-5 and TRBJ2-1; 8 bases match TRBD1. The germline CDR1 and CDR2 sequences are LGHNT and FRNRAP. The CDR3 runs to 16 residues. Trimming at V came to 0 bases and at J to 8 bases, leaving 9 bases not matched to a gene. This chain's CDR3 is CASGLVRGQGLDEQFF. In DNA, the CDR3 is TGTGCTAGTGGTTTGGTACGAGGACAGGGCTTAGATGAGCAGTTCTTC.

The J gene is TRBJ1-3, the V gene TRBV18; 8 nucleotides agree with TRBD1. The CDR3 is 14 amino acids. Germline assignment: CDR1 KGHSH and CDR2 LQKENI. The V gene end was trimmed by 6 bases and the J gene end by 2 bases; junction bases not matched to a gene: 3. The CDR3 region is CASSDRAPGNTIYF. The CDR3 coding sequence is TGTGCCAGCTCGGACAGGGCCCCTGGAAACACCATATATTTT.

This sequence joins TRBV7-2 and TRBJ2-2; 9 bases agree with TRBD2. V lost 1 base and J lost 3; bases outside the gene matches: 3. This CDR3 spans 16 amino acids. From germline, CDR1 is SGHTA and CDR2 FQGNSA. The CDR3 bases are TGTGCCAGCAGCTTAGTGGCGGGGGGGTACACCGGGGAGCTGTTTTTT. As protein: CASSLVAGGYTGELFF.

J is TRBJ2-5 and V is TRBV4-2; D not certain. Trimming took off 0 bases at V and 5 bases at J, with 19 bases between the two ends. The CDR3 consists of 17 residues. Germline CDR1 is LGHNA and CDR2 is YNFKEQ. The CDR3 sequence is CASSQDGQRQVGETQYF. In DNA, the CDR3 is TGTGCCAGCAGCCAAGATGGTCAGCGCCAAGTAGGGGAGACCCAGTACTTC.

V and J are TRBV7-8 and TRBJ1-4; no firm D call. CDR3 length equals 13 residues. Germline lookup yields CDR1 SGHVS and CDR2 FQNEAQ. Trimming pared 5 bases from V and 5 bases from J, leaving 9 bases between. CDR3 nucleotide sequence: TGTGCCAGCAGCCCCCTAGAAAATGAAAAACTGTTTTTT. It encodes CASSPLENEKLFF.

The DNA of the CDR3 is TGCGCCAGCAGCCCCGGCAGGGGGAATGGCAAAAACATTCAGTACTTC. Translation gives CASSPGRGNGKNIQYF. The chain is built from TRBV4-1 and TRBJ2-4; 7 bases map to TRBD1. J gave up 3 bases and V 4 bases, and 9 bases lay outside the gene matches. CDR1 is MGHRA, CDR2 YSYEKL, per germline. CDR3 length: 16 residues.

As to this clone: This CDR3 is also generated by other DNA sequences in the sample. The chain has TRBV18 and TRBJ1-4; D is uncertain. Germline V gene lookup returns CDR1 KGHSH and CDR2 LQKENI. The CDR3 extends over 14 amino acids. V was trimmed by 3 bases and J by 0 bases, leaving 5 bases between them. CDR3 sequence (DNA): TGTGCCAGCTCACCGGGAGCAACTAATGAAAAACTGTTTTTT. Its translation: CASSPGATNEKLFF.

The J gene is TRBJ1-5, the V gene TRBV4-1; a possible D gene is TRBD1 (6 bases). Trimming pared 6 bases from V and 4 bases from J, leaving 13 bases between. CDR3 size: 14 residues. CDR1 and CDR2 from the germline V gene are MGHRA and YSYEKL. CDR3 coding DNA: TGCGCCAGCAGGGAAACAGGGCTTAATCAGCCCCAGCATTTT. Its translation: CASRETGLNQPQHF.

This clone appeared once. This chain joins TRBV7-6 and TRBJ1-1; 7 nucleotides line up with TRBD1. The CDR3 consists of 15 residues. The V segment lost 5 bases and the J segment 1 base; nucleotides outside the gene matches: 7. Germline CDR1 SGHVS, CDR2 FNYEAQ. The CDR3 region is CASSKGAGANTEAFF. The CDR3 DNA sequence: TGTGCCAGCAGCAAGGGGGCAGGGGCGAACACTGAAGCTTTCTTT.

V is TRBV6-6 and J is TRBJ2-7; D is undetermined. V was cut by 6 bases and J by 3 bases, with 15 bases left in between. The CDR3 runs 14 residues. Germline values: CDR1 MNHNY, CDR2 SVGAGI (reference sequence). In DNA form, the CDR3 reads TGTGCCAGCAGAAGGCAGACGGACCACTACGAGCAGTACGTC. This translates into CASRRQTDHYEQYV.

The chain uses TRBV9 and TRBJ2-1; 7 nucleotides align to TRBD2. CDR1 and CDR2 (germline): SGDLS, YYNGEE. This CDR3 has 15 amino acids. The V segment lost 4 bases and the J segment 10 bases; nucleotides outside the gene matches: 14. This chain's CDR3 is CASSTRRETSAEQFF. The CDR3 DNA follows: TGTGCCAGCAGCACCCGACGAGAAACTAGCGCCGAGCAGTTCTTC.

The gene calls are TRBV6-2 or TRBV6-3 and TRBJ2-3; TRBD2 is a possible D gene (5 bases). The CDR3 is 15 residues long. Germline lookup yields CDR1 MNHEY and CDR2 SVGEGT. Between the trimmed V and J ends, which lost 0 bases and 2 bases, there was a span of 9 bases. The CDR3 nucleotides are TGTGCCAGCAGTTACTCTCCGGGGAACACAGATACGCAGTATTTT. Translating gives CASSYSPGNTDTQYF.

The J gene is TRBJ1-1, the V gene TRBV5-6, with 7 bases lining up with TRBD1. The CDR3 spans 19 residues. Germline CDR1 SGHDT, CDR2 YYEEEE. Trimming cost V 3 bases and J 4 bases; bases outside gene matches: 21. This CDR3 is CASSSGINPRDRYLTEAFF. In nucleotides, the CDR3 is TGTGCCAGCAGCTCAGGGATAAACCCTCGGGACAGATATCTCACTGAAGCTTTCTTT. Full variable domain (rest looked up from reference TRBV5-6 and TRBJ1-1): DAGVTQSPTHLIKTRGQQVTLRCSPKSGHDTVSWYQQALGQGPQFIFQYYEEEERQRGNFPDRFSGHQFPNYSSELNVNALLLGDSALYLCASSSGINPRDRYLTEAFFGQGTRLTVV.

The genes are TRBV7-8 and TRBJ1-1, with unresolved D. CDR1 and CDR2 from the germline V gene are SGHVS and FQNEAQ. This CDR3 is 11 amino acids long. V was shortened by 4 bases and J by 3 bases, with 3 bases between the two germline ends. CDR3 amino acids: CASSYYTEAFF. The CDR3 nucleotides read TGTGCCAGCAGCTATTACACTGAAGCTTTCTTT.